This TCR beta chain was documented in a study of blood T cell repertoires in COVID-19. TCRdb keeps only in-frame clones here, not all; method: immunoSEQ multiplex PCR. The data show 300,000 to 350,000 clones, roughly 87% seen once. Sequences were obtained from peripheral blood. The TCR sequence derives from a man aged 18 to 29 with active or convalescent COVID-19.

CDR3 DNA: TGTGCCAGCAGTGAGGTGGACACGGGTCTGGAGACCCAGTACTTC. This encodes CASSEVDTGLETQYF. V gene TRBV6-1 combines with J gene TRBJ2-5; weak D call: TRBD1 (5 bases). The V gene's germline CDR1 is MNHNS and CDR2 SASEGT. The V gene lost 3 bases and the J gene lost 5 bases, with 16 bases spanning the gap. The CDR3 totals 15 residues.